The sequence of this TCR beta chain was determined in a study of response to subunit inactivated influenza vaccine. Study-wide results and caveats: New T cells are recruited in small numbers by each seasonal influenza vaccination, according to the authors' suggestion.

MiXCR was run by TCRdb on the RT-PCR reads, yielding one entry per CDR3 protein. Of 500,000 or so distinct CDR3 sequences detected, roughly 11% appear once; the ten largest clones hold more than 10%. This clonotype occurred many times. Its antigen is undetermined. The CDR3 sequence is 17 residues long. Germline V lookup: CDR1 MNHEY, CDR2 SVGAGI. V was clipped by 0 bases and J by 2 bases; unmatched bases: 10. This sequence originates from a man over 45 who received an inactivated influenza vaccine. The chain recombines TRBV6-5 with TRBJ2-7; 7 bases align to TRBD2. This material consisted of PBMCs from blood, taken 35 to 45 days after vaccination. In DNA form, the CDR3 reads TGTGCCAGCAGTTACTCGATGGGCGGCGGGGGAACCTACGAGCAGTACTTC. Translation gives CASSYSMGGGGTYEQYF.